One sample yielded the 10 T cell receptor beta chains listed below, sequenced in a study of post-analysis software for immune sequencing data. Study-level points and caveats: Higher frequency in patients than in controls was seen for roughly five TRBV segments, with TRBV5-6, TRBV5-1 and TRBV20-1 among them.

Their antigen targets remain unknown. Researchers reported that TCR beta cDNA libraries carried unique molecular identifiers. One entry per CDR3 protein results from TCRdb running MiXCR on the PCR reads. The sample has 180,000 or so distinct CDR3 sequences; over 25% are singletons. The sample consisted of blood. The receptor set was obtained from a girl younger than 18 with multiple sclerosis.

The V call is TRBV7-6, the J call TRBJ1-1; possible D gene TRBD1, 5 bases. The germline V and J ends were trimmed by 5 bases and 1 base, with 11 bases remaining between them. CDR1 and CDR2 (germline): SGHVS, FNYEAQ. This CDR3 spans 14 amino acids. In DNA, the CDR3 is TGTGCCAGCAGCCCGCTTGGGGGGAACACTGAAGCTTTCTTT. It yields the protein CASSPLGGNTEAFF.

The chain joins TRBV12-3 or TRBV12-4 to TRBJ1-1, with D perhaps matching TRBD1 (6 bases). Trimming took off 11 bases at V and 6 bases at J, with 28 bases between the two ends. The length of the CDR3 is 16 residues. This CDR3 is CACTHPPGGGSAEAFF. The CDR3 DNA reads as TGTGCCTGCACCCACCCCCCGGGGGGCGGAAGCGCTGAAGCTTTCTTT.

Worth noting for this clonotype: Given a much more abundant clone one base away, this may be a read error. V gene TRBV5-4 combines with J gene TRBJ2-5, with D possibly being TRBD2 (6 bases). Per the germline V gene, CDR1 is SGHNT and CDR2 is YYREEE (reference sequence). The CDR3 runs to 12 residues. The CDR3: CASSPGEEAQYF. The CDR3 DNA reads TGTGCCAGCAGCCCGGGGGAAGAGGCCCAGTACTTC.

This rearrangement joins TRBV6-6 to TRBJ1-1; TRBD1 matches 10 bases. The trim removed 6 bases at V and 6 bases at J, leaving 7 bases unmatched. Germline V gene lookup returns CDR1 MNHNY and CDR2 SVGAGI (reference sequence). The CDR3 runs to 14 residues. The CDR3 DNA reads as TGTGCCAGCAGGACAGGGGGCGGGAGGGCTGAAGCTTTCTTT. Its translation: CASRTGGGRAEAFF.

The chain joins TRBV29-1 to TRBJ2-7; 10 nucleotides agree with TRBD1. Germline trimming cut 1 base from V and 6 bases from J; bases unmatched to any gene: 3. The CDR3 length is 13 residues. CDR1 SQVTM and CDR2 ANQGSEA come from the germline V gene. The CDR3 DNA follows: TGCAGCGTTGAAGGCCGGACAGGGGGCGAGCAGTACTTC. It specifies CSVEGRTGGEQYF.

This clonotype appeared a few times. V and J are TRBV3-1 and TRBJ2-3, with D tentatively TRBD1 or TRBD2 (5 bases each). Germline values: CDR1 LGHDT, CDR2 YNNKEL (reference sequence). CDR3 length: 15 residues. Trimming stripped 3 bases from V and 1 base from J, with 11 bases between. The CDR3 is CASSHPRDRTDTQYF. The CDR3, as DNA: TGTGCCAGCAGCCACCCCCGGGACCGCACAGATACGCAGTATTTT.

There are many counts of this clonotype. The chain joins TRBV20-1 to TRBJ2-1, with 8 positions matching TRBD2. With 0 bases clipped from V and 4 bases from J, the junction kept 5 bases outside the gene matches. The CDR3 is 15 residues long. Germline CDR1 DFQATT, CDR2 SNEGSKA (reference sequence). The CDR3 loop reads CSARDFGGGYNEQFF. The CDR3 nucleotides read TGCAGTGCTAGAGATTTCGGCGGGGGGTACAATGAGCAGTTCTTC.

On this clonotype itself: Relative to the germline gene, one junction end is altered; a read error may explain this. V and J are TRBV12-3 or TRBV12-4 and TRBJ1-2, with D perhaps matching TRBD1 (6 bases). The CDR3 runs to 15 residues. The CDR3 loop reads CASSQMTGLNYDYTF. The CDR3 nucleotides read TGTGCCAGCAGTCAGATGACAGGTCTCAACTATGACTACACCTTC.

The V gene is TRBV7-9, the J gene TRBJ2-3; TRBD1 aligns across 10 bases. Germline CDR1 and CDR2: SEHNR and FQNEAQ (reference sequence). The ends lost 4 bases at V and 12 bases at J; junction bases unmatched: 4. The CDR3 loop spans 12 amino acids. In DNA, the CDR3 is TGTGCCAGCAGCTCGACAGGGGGCAATCAGTATTTT. Its translation: CASSSTGGNQYF. The full variable domain, completed using reference TRBV7-9 and TRBJ2-3, is DTGVSQNPRHKITKRGQNVTFRCDPISEHNRLYWYRQTLGQGPEFLTYFQNEAQLEKSRLLSDRFSAERPKGSFSTLEIQRTEQGDSAMYLCASSSTGGNQYFGPGTRLTVL.

The chain combines TRBV29-1 with TRBJ1-1; perhaps TRBD1 as D (6 bases). In germline, CDR1 is SQVTM, CDR2 ANQGSEA. Trimming shortened V by 7 bases and J by 5 bases, and 14 bases separated the two germline ends. The CDR3 has 12 amino acids. The DNA of the CDR3 is TGCAGCGCTAGGGGGGTCGGGACTGAAGCTTTCTTT. It yields the protein CSARGVGTEAFF.